These 10 T cell receptor beta chains were sequenced from one sample in a study of blood T cell repertoires in COVID-19. Clones were sequenced by immunoSEQ multiplex PCR, and TCRdb holds only the in-frame ones, with some missing. The table shows about 350,000 clones, with more than 75% occurring only once. Sequenced: PBMCs or T cells enriched from blood (not recorded which). The receptor source for this set is a woman between 25 and 40 years old who had recovered from COVID-19.

On this clone: The junction departs from the called germline gene at one end, perhaps through a read error. This sequence joins TRBV18 and TRBJ2-7; TRBD1 matches at 11 bases. There are 16 residues in the CDR3. CDR1 and CDR2 (germline): KGHSH, LQKENI. CDR3: CASSPIGQGASHEQYF. The CDR3, as DNA: TGTGCCAGCTCACCGATAGGACAGGGGGCCTCCCACGAGCAGTACTTC.

This clone was recorded at least ten times. The chain carries TRBV4-1 and TRBJ1-4, with D possibly matching TRBD1 (5 bases). CDR1 is MGHRA and CDR2 is YSYEKL in the germline V gene. Trimming removed 5 bases at V and 8 bases at J, with 15 bases between. This CDR3 spans 14 amino acids. CDR3 DNA: TGCGCCAGCAGCGCGGGGGTGGTTCGGGAAAAACTGTTTTTT. This sequence encodes CASSAGVVREKLFF.

This clone was seen only once. The chain is built from TRBV24-1 and TRBJ2-2; a possible D gene is TRBD1 (5 bases). The germline gives CDR1 KGHDR, CDR2 SFDVKD. The CDR3 spans 14 residues. The V gene lost 9 bases and the J gene lost 0 bases, with 10 bases spanning the gap. The CDR3 DNA follows: TGTGCCACCGGGGCGGAAGCGAACACCGGGGAGCTGTTTTTT. Translating gives CATGAEANTGELFF.

The gene calls are TRBV28 and TRBJ2-3; D not resolved. Germline V gene sequence: CDR1 MDHEN, CDR2 SYDVKM. Trimming removed 6 bases from V and 4 bases from J, with 5 bases in between. CDR3 length: 11 amino acids. In DNA, the CDR3 is TGTGCCAGCAGCCTAGCAGATACGCAGTATTTT. Translation: CASSLADTQYF.

This clone was seen ten or more times. The chain uses TRBV24-1 and TRBJ1-2; 8 bases map to TRBD1. J lost 8 bases, V lost 4 bases, and 8 bases had no gene match. Germline V gene data show CDR1 as KGHDR and CDR2 as SFDVKD. CDR3 size: 14 residues. CDR3: CATSDLDREGGYTF. In nucleotides, the CDR3 is TGTGCCACCAGTGACTTGGACAGGGAAGGCGGCTACACCTTC.

The V call is TRBV4-1, the J call TRBJ1-6; TRBD1 matches 10 bases. The germline CDR1 and CDR2 sequences are MGHRA and YSYEKL. The CDR3 loop spans 15 amino acids. Trimming at V came to 4 bases and at J to 11 bases, leaving 8 bases not matched to a gene. The CDR3 reads CASSLIGTGATPLHF. CDR3 nucleotide sequence: TGCGCCAGCAGCCTGATCGGGACAGGGGCTACACCCCTCCACTTT.

The chain employs TRBV7-9 and TRBJ1-2; D is possibly TRBD1 (5 bases). Trimming took 1 base from V and 12 from J, leaving 18 bases between them. Germline V gene data show CDR1 as SEHNR and CDR2 as FQNEAQ (reference sequence). CDR3 length: 14 residues. For the CDR3, the DNA is TGTGCCAGCAGCTTAGAAAGGGCGGCCAGGGTCAACACCTTC. It encodes CASSLERAARVNTF. The full variable domain, completed using reference TRBV7-9 and TRBJ1-2, is DTGVSQNPRHKITKRGQNVTFRCDPISEHNRLYWYRQTLGQGPEFLTYFQNEAQLEKSRLLSDRFSAERPKGSFSTLEIQRTEQGDSAMYLCASSLERAARVNTFGSGTRLTVV.

This chain joins TRBV27 and TRBJ2-1, with 9 nucleotides matching TRBD2. The CDR3 loop spans 15 amino acids. Germline V gene lookup returns CDR1 MNHEY and CDR2 SMNVEV (reference sequence). After removal of 3 bases from V and 2 bases from J, the junction contained 2 bases not matched to a gene. The CDR3 DNA sequence: TGTGCCAGCAGTTTGACTAGCGGAACCTACAATGAGCAGTTCTTC. Translating it yields CASSLTSGTYNEQFF.

V and J are TRBV19 and TRBJ1-2, with a possible D match to TRBD1 (5 bases). Germline V gives CDR1 LNHDA, CDR2 SQIVND (reference sequence). The length of the CDR3 is 16 residues. Trimming removed 1 base from V and 3 bases from J, with 15 bases in between. Here the CDR3 DNA reads TGTGCCAGTAGTATAGGTGGGGCGATCACGGACTATGGCTACACCTTC. Translated: CASSIGGAITDYGYTF.

Note on this clone: In the same sample, other DNA sequences code for this CDR3. The V gene is TRBV7-2, the J gene TRBJ1-1; perhaps TRBD1 as D (6 bases). Trimming took off 1 base at V and 2 bases at J, with 8 bases between the two ends. Germline values: CDR1 SGHTA, CDR2 FQGNSA. The CDR3 is 14 residues long. Written as DNA, the CDR3 is TGTGCCAGCAGCTTAGGGACAGCCAACACTGAAGCTTTCTTT. Its translation: CASSLGTANTEAFF. Based on the CDR3 plus reference TRBV7-2 and TRBJ1-1, the full variable domain is GAGVSQSPSNKVTEKGKDVELRCDPISGHTALYWYRQSLGQGLEFLIYFQGNSAPDKSGLPSDRFSAERTGGSVSTLTIQRTQQEDSAVYLCASSLGTANTEAFFGQGTRLTVV.